The next 17 T cell receptor beta chains were all read from a single sample in a study of T cell changes during pregnancy in multiple sclerosis. TCRdb's table, derived via immunoSEQ multiplex PCR, lists solely in-frame clones and lacks some. This table holds about 120,000 clones, 90% to 95% found once. Sequencing was performed on peripheral blood, taken before pregnancy. The receptors were gathered from a female donor with multiple sclerosis, enrolled in a pregnancy study.

The rearrangement uses TRBV14 and TRBJ1-2; 7 bases map to TRBD1. Germline-derived CDR1 and CDR2 are SGHDN and FVKESK. Trimming took 1 base from V and 8 from J; bases not matched to a gene: 4. The CDR3 length is 13 residues. CDR3: CASSQGDRAGYTF. CDR3 nucleotide sequence: TGTGCCAGCAGCCAAGGAGACAGGGCGGGCTACACCTTC.

This sequence joins TRBV30 and TRBJ1-6; D is possibly TRBD1 (5 bases). Germline CDR1 reads GTSNPN; CDR2 reads SVGIG (reference sequence). The CDR3 consists of 13 residues. The V end was cut by 0 bases, the J end by 7 bases, with 7 bases between. Here the CDR3 reads CAWSVGQNSPLHF. Written as DNA, the CDR3 is TGTGCCTGGAGTGTGGGGCAAAATTCACCCCTCCACTTT.

The chain couples TRBV29-1 to TRBJ2-1, with 7 bases identical to TRBD2. The CDR3 is made up of 14 amino acids. The germline CDR1 and CDR2 sequences are SQVTM and ANQGSEA. V lost 4 bases to trimming and J lost 8 bases; unmatched junction nucleotides: 11. The CDR3 sequence: CSVGGASGSDEQFF. DNA for the CDR3: TGCAGCGTTGGAGGGGCTAGCGGTAGTGATGAGCAGTTCTTC.

The V and J genes are TRBV2 and TRBJ1-4; 9 bases map to TRBD1. V shed 3 bases and J 8 bases; nucleotides not matched to a gene: 7. The CDR3 is 15 residues long. CDR1 and CDR2 (germline): SNHLY, FYNNEI. CDR3 protein: CASSDRQTGGEKLFF. DNA of the CDR3: TGTGCCAGCAGTGATCGCCAGACAGGGGGGGAAAAACTGTTTTTT.

V usage is TRBV27 and J usage is TRBJ1-4, with D tentatively TRBD1 (5 bases). This CDR3 is 14 amino acids long. CDR1 MNHEY and CDR2 SMNVEV come from the germline V gene (reference sequence). Deletions cut 6 bases from V and 5 bases from J, with 13 bases between. CDR3 amino acids: CASRQIGGNEKLFF. CDR3 coding DNA: TGTGCCAGCAGGCAAATCGGGGGAAATGAAAAACTGTTTTTT.

V and J are TRBV15 and TRBJ1-1; D gene ambiguous. V was pared by 0 bases and J by 2 bases, with 7 bases between. The CDR3 contains 14 residues. CDR1 is LNHNV, CDR2 YYDKDF, per germline (reference sequence). The CDR3, as DNA: TGTGCCACCAGCAGAGAAATGACAAACACTGAAGCTTTCTTT. It encodes CATSREMTNTEAFF. Full variable domain (outside the CDR3, taken from reference TRBV15 and TRBJ1-1): DAMVIQNPRYQVTQFGKPVTLSCSQTLNHNVMYWYQQKSSQAPKLLFHYYDKDFNNEADTPDNFQSRRPNTSFCFLDIRSPGLGDTAMYLCATSREMTNTEAFFGQGTRLTVV.

V and J are TRBV7-9 and TRBJ2-2; 7 bases line up with TRBD1. Germline CDR1 SEHNR, CDR2 FQNEAQ (reference sequence). The CDR3 spans 12 residues. The ends lost 7 bases at V and 5 bases at J; junction bases unmatched: 1. CDR3 region: CASMGQTGELFF. In DNA, the CDR3 is TGTGCCAGCATGGGACAGACCGGGGAGCTGTTTTTT.

The gene calls are TRBV29-1 and TRBJ1-1; tentatively, D is TRBD1 (6 bases). Trimming left V 5 bases short and J 3 bases short, with 13 bases between. Germline V gene data show CDR1 as SQVTM and CDR2 as ANQGSEA. The CDR3 covers 13 residues. The CDR3 region has the DNA TGCAGCGTTTCACAGGGACCCGACACTGAAGCTTTCTTT. Its protein is CSVSQGPDTEAFF.

This chain links TRBV19 with TRBJ1-5; D uncertain. The CDR3 is made up of 18 amino acids. Trimming pared 1 base from V and 0 bases from J, leaving 16 bases between. In germline, CDR1 is LNHDA, CDR2 SQIVND (reference sequence). CDR3: CASSIVPRPGASNQPQHF. Here the CDR3 DNA reads TGTGCCAGTAGTATAGTCCCCCGACCGGGAGCTAGCAATCAGCCCCAGCATTTT.

The J gene is TRBJ2-7, the V gene TRBV4-1; the D gene is possibly TRBD1 (6 bases). Trimming took 4 bases from V and 7 from J, leaving 14 bases between them. The CDR3 is 13 residues long. Germline V CDR1 and CDR2: MGHRA, YSYEKL. CDR3 coding DNA: TGCGCCAGCAGCCGCGAAGGACAGATGGAGCAGTACTTC. Translation: CASSREGQMEQYF.

The chain has TRBV11-2 and TRBJ1-2; TRBD1 aligns across 7 bases. The CDR3 extends over 15 amino acids. V shed 5 bases and J 0 bases; nucleotides not matched to a gene: 6. Germline V gene lookup returns CDR1 SGHAT and CDR2 FQNNGV. The CDR3 bases are TGTGCCAGCAGCAAGAGACAGGGCCCTAACTATGGCTACACCTTC. Translated, it gives CASSKRQGPNYGYTF.

The chain couples TRBV27 to TRBJ2-6; D not certain. Germline V gene data show CDR1 as MNHEY and CDR2 as SMNVEV (reference sequence). CDR3 size: 13 residues. V was shortened by 6 bases and J by 0 bases, with 3 bases between the two germline ends. In DNA form, the CDR3 reads TGTGCCAGCAGCCTCTCTGGGGCCAACGTCCTGACTTTC. It yields the protein CASSLSGANVLTF.

This clone was seen a handful of times. The J gene is TRBJ1-3, the V gene TRBV18, with D possibly TRBD1 on 5 matching bases. The V end was cut by 0 bases, the J end by 0 bases, with 12 bases between. The CDR3 covers 17 residues. Germline loops: CDR1 KGHSH, CDR2 LQKENI. The CDR3 sequence is CASSPPGRTLSGNTIYF. Written as DNA, the CDR3 is TGTGCCAGCTCACCACCGGGGCGTACGCTCTCTGGAAACACCATATATTTT.

A single count supports this clone. The chain links TRBV28 to TRBJ1-4, with 7 bases matching TRBD1. There are 19 residues in the CDR3. Germline CDR1 MDHEN, CDR2 SYDVKM. The junction had 13 bases not matched to a gene; V was cut back by 3 bases and J by 0 bases. Here the CDR3 DNA reads TGTGCCAGCAGTTTTTCCCTCGGGGACAGTCTTACAACTAATGAAAAACTGTTTTTT. This sequence encodes CASSFSLGDSLTTNEKLFF.

The chain recombines TRBV5-1 with TRBJ2-1, with 8 bases matching TRBD2. CDR1 and CDR2 (germline): SGHRS, YFSETQ. Unmatched junction bases numbered 3, after V lost 0 bases and J lost 4 bases. This CDR3 spans 15 amino acids. CDR3 protein: CASSLVAGGYNEQFF. The CDR3 bases are TGCGCCAGCAGCTTGGTGGCGGGAGGTTACAATGAGCAGTTCTTC.

This clone was counted a few times. The J gene is TRBJ1-2, the V gene TRBV7-2; D is unresolved. Trimming shortened V by 5 bases and J by 8 bases, and 15 bases separated the two germline ends. The CDR3 spans 13 residues. Germline assignment: CDR1 SGHTA and CDR2 FQGNSA. The CDR3 here is CASSPRGREGYTF. The CDR3 region has the DNA TGTGCCAGCAGCCCTCGTGGGCGAGAAGGCTACACCTTC.

The chain uses TRBV6-1 and TRBJ1-1, with 9 bases that match TRBD1. Looked up from germline, CDR1 is MNHNS and CDR2 is SASEGT. The CDR3 has 13 amino acids. V shed 7 bases and J 5 bases; nucleotides not matched to a gene: 5. The CDR3 nucleotides are TGTGCCAGCACCGGGACAGGGAGGACTGAAGCTTTCTTT. Translation: CASTGTGRTEAFF.